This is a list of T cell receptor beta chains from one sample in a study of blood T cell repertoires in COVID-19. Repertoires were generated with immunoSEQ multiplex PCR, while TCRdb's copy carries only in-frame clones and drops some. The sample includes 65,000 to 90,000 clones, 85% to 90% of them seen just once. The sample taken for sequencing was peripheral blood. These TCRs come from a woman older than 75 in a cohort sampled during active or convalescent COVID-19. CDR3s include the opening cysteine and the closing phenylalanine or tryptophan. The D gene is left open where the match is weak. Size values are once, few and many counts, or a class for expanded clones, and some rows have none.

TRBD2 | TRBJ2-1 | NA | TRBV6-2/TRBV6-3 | CASSPGTRINEQFF | TGTGCCAGCAGTCCCGGGACTAGAATCAATGAGCAGTTCTTC
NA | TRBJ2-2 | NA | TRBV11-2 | CASSPGGAAGELFF | TGTGCCAGCAGCCCCGGCGGGGCTGCCGGGGAGCTGTTTTTT
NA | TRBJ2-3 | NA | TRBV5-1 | CASSLGTANTDTQYF | TGCGCCAGCAGCTTGGGGACAGCGAACACAGATACGCAGTATTTT
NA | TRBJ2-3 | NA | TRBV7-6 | CASSLDSGRTDTQYF | TGTGCCAGCAGCTTAGATTCGGGTCGGACAGATACGCAGTATTTT
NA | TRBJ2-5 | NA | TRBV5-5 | CASTRGSTGSLETQYF | TGTGCCAGCACTAGGGGGTCAACAGGGAGTCTGGAGACCCAGTACTTC
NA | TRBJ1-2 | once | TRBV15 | CATSRGGQSNYGYTF | TGTGCCACCAGCAGAGGTGGACAGTCTAACTATGGCTACACCTTC
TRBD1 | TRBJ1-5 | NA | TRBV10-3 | CAISEYRGLGNQPQHF | TGTGCCATCAGTGAGTACAGGGGTTTGGGCAATCAGCCCCAGCATTTT
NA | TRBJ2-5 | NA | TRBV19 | CASSVQGGQETQYF | TGTGCCAGTAGTGTGCAGGGTGGACAAGAGACCCAGTACTTC
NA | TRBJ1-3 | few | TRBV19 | CASSPLALGNTIYF | TGTGCCAGTAGTCCCCTAGCGCTTGGAAACACCATATATTTT
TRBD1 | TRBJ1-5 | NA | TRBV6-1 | CASSDWDSRQPQHF | TGTGCCAGCAGTGATTGGGACAGTCGGCAGCCCCAGCATTTT
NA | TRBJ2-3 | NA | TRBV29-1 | CSVHRNTDTQYF | TGCAGCGTCCACAGAAACACAGATACGCAGTATTTT
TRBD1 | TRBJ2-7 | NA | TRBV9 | CASSTRAGTDTYEQYF | TGTGCCAGCAGCACACGGGCCGGGACAGATACCTACGAGCAGTACTTC
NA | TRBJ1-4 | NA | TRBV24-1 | CATSDAAEVNEKLFF | TGTGCCACCAGTGATGCGGCAGAAGTAAATGAAAAACTGTTTTTT
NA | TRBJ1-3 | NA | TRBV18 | CASSPNRSSGNTIYF | TGTGCCAGCTCACCAAACAGGAGCTCTGGAAACACCATATATTTT
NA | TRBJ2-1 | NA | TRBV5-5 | CASSLAASDNEQFF | TGTGCCAGCAGCTTGGCCGCTAGCGACAATGAGCAGTTCTTC
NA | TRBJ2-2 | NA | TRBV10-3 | CATVAGVNTGELFF | TGTGCCACCGTTGCAGGGGTTAACACCGGGGAGCTGTTTTTT
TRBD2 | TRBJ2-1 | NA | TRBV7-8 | CASSLAERENRAFTYNEQFF | TGTGCCAGCAGCTTAGCAGAGCGGGAGAATAGGGCCTTCACCTACAATGAGCAGTTCTTC
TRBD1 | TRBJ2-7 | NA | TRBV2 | CASSDVGQGIYEQYF | TGTGCCAGCAGTGACGTCGGACAGGGAATTTACGAGCAGTACTTC
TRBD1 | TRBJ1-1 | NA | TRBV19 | CASSQGAHTEAFF | TGTGCCAGTAGCCAGGGGGCACACACTGAAGCTTTCTTT
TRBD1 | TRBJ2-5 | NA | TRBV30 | CAWTPDRERETQYF | TGTGCCTGGACCCCGGACAGGGAGCGGGAGACCCAGTACTTC
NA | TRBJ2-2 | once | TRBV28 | CASSPRRGRNTGELFF | TGTGCCAGCAGTCCCCGGAGGGGCAGAAACACCGGGGAGCTGTTTTTT
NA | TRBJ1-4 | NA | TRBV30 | CAWTRISTNEKLFF | TGTGCCTGGACTAGGATTTCAACTAATGAAAAACTGTTTTTT